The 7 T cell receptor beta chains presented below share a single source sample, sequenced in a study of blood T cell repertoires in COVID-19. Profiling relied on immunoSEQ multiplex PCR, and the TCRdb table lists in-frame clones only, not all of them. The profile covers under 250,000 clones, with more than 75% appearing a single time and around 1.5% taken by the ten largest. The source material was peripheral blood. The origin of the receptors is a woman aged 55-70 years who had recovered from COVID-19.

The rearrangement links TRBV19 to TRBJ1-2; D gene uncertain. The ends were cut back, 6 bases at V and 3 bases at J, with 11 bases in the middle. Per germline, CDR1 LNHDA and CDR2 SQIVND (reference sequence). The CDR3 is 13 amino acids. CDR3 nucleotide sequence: TGTGCCAGTAGAATGAGGCTTGACTATGGCTACACCTTC. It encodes CASRMRLDYGYTF.

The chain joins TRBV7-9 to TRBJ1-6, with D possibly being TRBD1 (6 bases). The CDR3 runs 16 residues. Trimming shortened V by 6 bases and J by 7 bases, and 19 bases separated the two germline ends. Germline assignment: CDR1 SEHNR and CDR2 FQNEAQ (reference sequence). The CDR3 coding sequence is TGTGCCAGCAGATCGAGATCGGACAGCCTAAATTCACCCCTCCACTTT. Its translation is CASRSRSDSLNSPLHF.

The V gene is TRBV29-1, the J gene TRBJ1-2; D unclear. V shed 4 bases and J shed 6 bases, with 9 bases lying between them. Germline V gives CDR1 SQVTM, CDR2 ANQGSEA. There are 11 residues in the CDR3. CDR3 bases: TGCAGCGTTGTAGCGGTGGATGGCTACACCTTC. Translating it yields CSVVAVDGYTF.

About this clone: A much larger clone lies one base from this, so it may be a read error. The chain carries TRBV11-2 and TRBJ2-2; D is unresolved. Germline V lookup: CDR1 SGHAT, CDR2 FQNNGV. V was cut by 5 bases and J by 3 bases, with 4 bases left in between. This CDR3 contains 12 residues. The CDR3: CASSQDTGELFF. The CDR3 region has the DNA TGTGCCAGCAGCCAGGACACCGGGGAGCTGTTTTTT.

The CDR3 coding sequence is TGTGCCAGCAGTTTACCGCCGGGACAGGTCTCCTACGAGCAGTACTTC. Protein product: CASSLPPGQVSYEQYF. The chain has TRBV28 and TRBJ2-7, with TRBD1 identical over 8 bases. V was pared by 2 bases and J by 0 bases, with 6 bases of the junction left unmatched. Germline-derived CDR1 and CDR2 are MDHEN and SYDVKM. The CDR3 runs to 16 residues.

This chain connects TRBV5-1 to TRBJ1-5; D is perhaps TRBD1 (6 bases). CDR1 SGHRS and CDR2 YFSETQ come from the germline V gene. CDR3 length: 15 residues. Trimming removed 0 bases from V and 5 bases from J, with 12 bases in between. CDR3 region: CASSLEPGVDQPQHF. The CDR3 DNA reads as TGCGCCAGCAGCTTGGAGCCAGGGGTGGATCAGCCCCAGCATTTT.

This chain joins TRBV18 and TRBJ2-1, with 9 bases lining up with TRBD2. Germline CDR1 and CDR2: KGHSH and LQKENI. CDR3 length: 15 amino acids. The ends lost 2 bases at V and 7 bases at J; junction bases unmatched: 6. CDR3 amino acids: CASSPGNSGGNEQFF. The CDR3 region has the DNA TGTGCCAGCTCACCAGGGAATAGCGGGGGAAATGAGCAGTTCTTC.